This entry concerns a single T cell receptor beta chain. Which antigen it targets is not known. The input lacks base qualities; no much larger clone sits a single base away. The data were obtained in a study of control samples from healthy donors and cancer patients (dated by TCRdb to 2018 to 2021). The receptor library was made with the immunoSEQ multiplex PCR assay. TCRdb obtained this table from immuneACCESS and retained in-frame rearrangements with V and J assigned. These tables miss some clones; where compared with another copy, unresolved V genes account for less than half of the shortfall, and the remainder is unexplained. The sample yields roughly 200,000 clones; 90% to 95% were counted once. The top ten clones comprise over 1.5% of the sample. The CDR3 has 13 amino acids, counting the end cysteine and phenylalanine. Of the read, only the CDR3 DNA is kept; its 39 bases are in frame from base 1. The germline V gene supplies CDR1 SGHDN and CDR2 FVKESK. V loses 5 bases, J loses 4 bases, and the germline ends lie 9 bases apart.

The TCR was taken from a man younger than 45 in good health. This sequence uses TRBV14 and TRBJ1-5, with the D gene not confidently named. The sequencing input was blood. The CDR3 region has the sequence CASSKSGNQPQHF. The sequenced DNA: TGTGCCAGCAGCAAAAGTGGTAATCAGCCCCAGCATTTT.